This T cell receptor beta chain was identified during a study of blood T cell repertoires in COVID-19. This CDR3 is 15 amino acids long. With 6 bases removed from V and 0 bases from J, the gap between germline ends came to 12 bases. In germline, CDR1 is MDHEN, CDR2 SYDVKM. Sequenced by immunoSEQ multiplex PCR; TCRdb stores in-frame clones only, minus some. The table records more than 95,000 clones, 86% of them present only once. The receptor was derived from a human donor in a cohort sampled during active COVID-19. Sequencing was carried out using peripheral blood. The chain combines TRBV28 with TRBJ1-3; no clear D gene. The CDR3, as DNA: TGTGCCAGCAGCCTTCAGCGAGTCTCTGGAAACACCATATATTTT. This sequence encodes CASSLQRVSGNTIYF.